The rows below give T cell receptor beta chains drawn from one sample of a study of PD-1 blockade in classical Hodgkin lymphoma. Sequencing was performed with immunoSEQ multiplex PCR; in TCRdb, only in-frame clones are kept and a portion is missing. The profile covers 25,000 to 35,000 clones, with 60% to 75% appearing a single time and 20% to 30% taken by the ten largest. The starting material was peripheral blood mononuclear cells (PBMCs), obtained before the second cycle of nivolumab. These TCRs come from a human donor with classical Hodgkin lymphoma. The CDR3 runs from the conserved cysteine through the conserved F or W. The D gene is left open where the match is weak. Size is stated for part of the rows, as once, few or many counts, or as a class when the clone is expanded.

CDR3aa: CASSSQAGVTYNEQFF; CDR3nt: TGCGCCAGCAGCTCACAAGCGGGAGTCACCTACAATGAGCAGTTCTTC; j_gene: TRBJ2-1; d_gene: TRBD2; abundance: NA; v_gene: TRBV5-1
CDR3aa: CASSTGTSASTDTQYF; CDR3nt: TGTGCCAGCAGCACCGGGACAAGCGCAAGCACAGATACGCAGTATTTT; j_gene: TRBJ2-3; d_gene: NA; abundance: once; v_gene: TRBV7-9
CDR3aa: CASSKARGALSTGELFF; CDR3nt: TGCGCCAGCAGCAAGGCTAGGGGTGCATTAAGCACCGGGGAGCTGTTTTTT; j_gene: TRBJ2-2; d_gene: NA; abundance: NA; v_gene: TRBV4-1
CDR3aa: CASSGTGGDEKLFF; CDR3nt: TGTGCCAGCAGCGGGACAGGGGGTGATGAAAAACTGTTTTTT; j_gene: TRBJ1-4; d_gene: TRBD1; abundance: NA; v_gene: TRBV5-6
CDR3aa: CASSLGQGNQPQHF; CDR3nt: TGTGCCAGCAGCTTAGGACAGGGAAATCAGCCCCAGCATTTT; j_gene: TRBJ1-5; d_gene: TRBD1; abundance: NA; v_gene: TRBV7-2
CDR3aa: CASGGTAGNTIYF; CDR3nt: TGTGCCTCGGGGGGTACTGCTGGAAACACCATATATTTT; j_gene: TRBJ1-3; d_gene: NA; abundance: NA; v_gene: TRBV11-2
CDR3aa: CASTSGLRNQPQHF; CDR3nt: TGTGCCAGCACCTCAGGGTTGCGCAATCAGCCCCAGCATTTT; j_gene: TRBJ1-5; d_gene: NA; abundance: NA; v_gene: TRBV28
CDR3aa: CASSDRVGSPLHF; CDR3nt: TGTGCCAGCAGTGACAGGGTTGGTTCACCCCTCCACTTT; j_gene: TRBJ1-6; d_gene: NA; abundance: many; v_gene: TRBV2
CDR3aa: CASSPWPPGQPQHF; CDR3nt: TGTGCCAGCAGTCCCTGGCCTCCGGGTCAGCCCCAGCATTTT; j_gene: TRBJ1-5; d_gene: NA; abundance: NA; v_gene: TRBV27
CDR3aa: CASSLDGRGDSNQPQHF; CDR3nt: TGTGCCAGCAGCTTAGACGGGAGGGGGGATAGCAATCAGCCCCAGCATTTT; j_gene: TRBJ1-5; d_gene: NA; abundance: NA; v_gene: TRBV7-9
CDR3aa: CASSLGEPPYEQYF; CDR3nt: TGTGCCAGCAGCTTAGGGGAGCCTCCCTACGAGCAGTACTTC; j_gene: TRBJ2-7; d_gene: NA; abundance: NA; v_gene: TRBV11-2
CDR3aa: CASSFYRENTEAFF; CDR3nt: TGTGCCAGCAGCTTTTACCGGGAGAACACTGAAGCTTTCTTT; j_gene: TRBJ1-1; d_gene: NA; abundance: NA; v_gene: TRBV5-7
CDR3aa: CATRGVGELFF; CDR3nt: TGTGCCACCAGGGGAGTCGGGGAGCTGTTTTTT; j_gene: TRBJ2-2; d_gene: NA; abundance: NA; v_gene: TRBV25-1
CDR3aa: CASKRLIYNSPLHF; CDR3nt: TGTGCCAGCAAGAGACTGATCTATAATTCACCCCTCCACTTT; j_gene: TRBJ1-6; d_gene: NA; abundance: few; v_gene: TRBV28
CDR3aa: CASSLFSGQGAPGYTF; CDR3nt: TGTGCCAGCAGTTTATTTTCGGGACAGGGGGCGCCTGGCTACACCTTC; j_gene: TRBJ1-2; d_gene: TRBD1; abundance: NA; v_gene: TRBV28
CDR3aa: CASSLYGGLGNNQPQHF; CDR3nt: TGTGCCAGCAGTTTATATGGGGGGCTGGGGAACAATCAGCCCCAGCATTTT; j_gene: TRBJ1-5; d_gene: NA; abundance: NA; v_gene: TRBV28
CDR3aa: CASSPLAKTGELFF; CDR3nt: TGTGCCAGCTCACCCCTAGCGAAGACCGGGGAGCTGTTTTTT; j_gene: TRBJ2-2; d_gene: NA; abundance: NA; v_gene: TRBV18
CDR3aa: CASSLESRRFYGYTF; CDR3nt: TGTGCCAGCAGCTTAGAATCCAGGAGGTTCTATGGCTACACCTTC; j_gene: TRBJ1-2; d_gene: NA; abundance: NA; v_gene: TRBV7-2
CDR3aa: CASRRDTAGGLQFF; CDR3nt: TGTGCCAGTAGAAGGGACACAGCGGGGGGGCTGCAGTTCTTC; j_gene: TRBJ2-1; d_gene: TRBD2; abundance: NA; v_gene: TRBV19
CDR3aa: CASSPPGSSYEQYF; CDR3nt: TGTGCCAGCAGTCCCCCGGGCAGCTCCTACGAGCAGTACTTC; j_gene: TRBJ2-7; d_gene: NA; abundance: NA; v_gene: TRBV6-6
CDR3aa: CASSRSGGDTEAFF; CDR3nt: TGCGCCAGCAGCCGTTCCGGGGGGGACACTGAAGCTTTCTTT; j_gene: TRBJ1-1; d_gene: NA; abundance: once; v_gene: TRBV4-3
CDR3aa: CASSIAGTANTEAFF; CDR3nt: TGTGCCAGTAGTATAGCCGGGACAGCGAACACTGAAGCTTTCTTT; j_gene: TRBJ1-1; d_gene: TRBD1; abundance: NA; v_gene: TRBV19
CDR3aa: CASSLPASGQETQYF; CDR3nt: TGTGCCAGCAGTTTGCCCGCTAGCGGTCAAGAGACCCAGTACTTC; j_gene: TRBJ2-5; d_gene: TRBD2; abundance: NA; v_gene: TRBV28
CDR3aa: CASSLTARGYQPQHF; CDR3nt: TGTGCCAGCAGTTTGACGGCAAGGGGGTATCAGCCCCAGCATTTT; j_gene: TRBJ1-5; d_gene: NA; abundance: NA; v_gene: TRBV6-1
CDR3aa: CSARGQVQFF; CDR3nt: TGCAGTGCTAGAGGTCAAGTTCAGTTCTTC; j_gene: TRBJ2-1; d_gene: NA; abundance: NA; v_gene: TRBV20-1
CDR3aa: CASSKYPTGMIGEAFF; CDR3nt: TGTGCCAGTAGCAAGTATCCGACAGGGATGATTGGTGAAGCTTTCTTT; j_gene: TRBJ1-1; d_gene: TRBD1; abundance: NA; v_gene: TRBV19
CDR3aa: CASSRDRGGQPQHF; CDR3nt: TGTGCCAGTAGTAGGGACAGGGGTGGTCAGCCCCAGCATTTT; j_gene: TRBJ1-5; d_gene: TRBD1; abundance: NA; v_gene: TRBV19
CDR3aa: CASSYGPLATGGNTEAFF; CDR3nt: TGTGCCAGCAGCTACGGGCCCTTAGCGACAGGCGGGAACACTGAAGCTTTCTTT; j_gene: TRBJ1-1; d_gene: NA; abundance: NA; v_gene: TRBV7-2
CDR3aa: CAASRGQGNSPLHF; CDR3nt: TGTGCCGCGAGCCGGGGGCAAGGTAATTCACCCCTCCACTTT; j_gene: TRBJ1-6; d_gene: NA; abundance: NA; v_gene: TRBV10-3
CDR3aa: CATSSTSGGLTDTQYF; CDR3nt: TGTGCCACCAGCTCCACTAGCGGGGGCCTTACAGATACGCAGTATTTT; j_gene: TRBJ2-3; d_gene: TRBD2; abundance: NA; v_gene: TRBV15
CDR3aa: CASKKGFNQPQHF; CDR3nt: TGTGCCAGCAAGAAAGGGTTCAATCAGCCCCAGCATTTT; j_gene: TRBJ1-5; d_gene: NA; abundance: NA; v_gene: TRBV6-1
CDR3aa: CASTGGTTIYNEQFF; CDR3nt: TGTGCCAGCACCGGCGGGACCACGATTTACAATGAGCAGTTCTTC; j_gene: TRBJ2-1; d_gene: NA; abundance: NA; v_gene: TRBV6-5
CDR3aa: CASLRGFQETQYF; CDR3nt: TGTGCCAGCTTGAGGGGATTCCAAGAGACCCAGTACTTC; j_gene: TRBJ2-5; d_gene: NA; abundance: NA; v_gene: TRBV6-1
CDR3aa: CASSILTISGNTIYF; CDR3nt: TGTGCCAGTAGTATTCTCACCATCTCTGGAAACACCATATATTTT; j_gene: TRBJ1-3; d_gene: NA; abundance: NA; v_gene: TRBV19
CDR3aa: CASSLGGDFYEQYF; CDR3nt: TGTGCCAGCAGCCTAGGCGGCGATTTTTACGAGCAGTACTTC; j_gene: TRBJ2-7; d_gene: NA; abundance: NA; v_gene: TRBV5-4
CDR3aa: CASSLGISADTQYF; CDR3nt: TGTGCCAGCAGCTTGGGGATTAGTGCAGATACGCAGTATTTT; j_gene: TRBJ2-3; d_gene: NA; abundance: once; v_gene: TRBV5-4
CDR3aa: CASSQALTSGGANTGELFF; CDR3nt: TGCGCCAGCAGCCAAGCCTTGACTAGCGGGGGCGCGAACACCGGGGAGCTGTTTTTT; j_gene: TRBJ2-2; d_gene: TRBD2; abundance: few; v_gene: TRBV4-3
CDR3aa: CAISGRGGLNTEAFF; CDR3nt: TGTGCCATCAGTGGAAGGGGGGGGTTGAACACTGAAGCTTTCTTT; j_gene: TRBJ1-1; d_gene: NA; abundance: few; v_gene: TRBV10-3
CDR3aa: CASRDSGNTIYF; CDR3nt: TGTGCCTCAAGGGACTCTGGAAACACCATATATTTT; j_gene: TRBJ1-3; d_gene: NA; abundance: NA; v_gene: TRBV10-3
CDR3aa: CASSLMGGETQYF; CDR3nt: TGTGCCAGCAGCTTGATGGGGGGGGAGACCCAGTACTTC; j_gene: TRBJ2-5; d_gene: TRBD2; abundance: NA; v_gene: TRBV5-4
CDR3aa: CASSRTSGRSNQETQYF; CDR3nt: TGTGCCAGTAGCCGGACTAGCGGGAGGAGTAACCAAGAGACCCAGTACTTC; j_gene: TRBJ2-5; d_gene: TRBD2; abundance: NA; v_gene: TRBV19
CDR3aa: CASSSLAGGLRNEQFF; CDR3nt: TGCGCCAGCAGCTCCTTAGCGGGGGGGTTGAGGAATGAGCAGTTCTTC; j_gene: TRBJ2-1; d_gene: TRBD2; abundance: NA; v_gene: TRBV5-1
CDR3aa: CASRGLAGTDTQYF; CDR3nt: TGTGCCAGTAGAGGACTAGCGGGTACAGATACGCAGTATTTT; j_gene: TRBJ2-3; d_gene: TRBD2; abundance: NA; v_gene: TRBV19
CDR3aa: CASVGGAGITEAFF; CDR3nt: TGTGCCAGCGTGGGAGGGGCAGGGATCACTGAAGCTTTCTTT; j_gene: TRBJ1-1; d_gene: NA; abundance: medium-sized; v_gene: TRBV19
CDR3aa: CATSTGINEKLFF; CDR3nt: TGTGCCACCTCTACAGGGATAAATGAAAAACTGTTTTTT; j_gene: TRBJ1-4; d_gene: NA; abundance: once; v_gene: TRBV6-1
CDR3aa: CASSLGGQGSSPLHF; CDR3nt: TGTGCCAGCAGCTTGGGTGGCCAGGGATCTTCACCCCTCCACTTT; j_gene: TRBJ1-6; d_gene: NA; abundance: NA; v_gene: TRBV5-8
CDR3aa: CASRIQGRGYGYTF; CDR3nt: TGTGCCAGCAGGATCCAGGGACGGGGCTATGGCTACACCTTC; j_gene: TRBJ1-2; d_gene: NA; abundance: NA; v_gene: TRBV2
CDR3aa: CASSFIAGPENEQFF; CDR3nt: TGTGCCAGCAGTTTTATAGCGGGACCAGAGAATGAGCAGTTCTTC; j_gene: TRBJ2-1; d_gene: TRBD2; abundance: few; v_gene: TRBV5-6
CDR3aa: CASRLGQRASGNTIYF; CDR3nt: TGTGCCAGCAGGCTGGGACAGCGGGCCTCTGGAAACACCATATATTTT; j_gene: TRBJ1-3; d_gene: TRBD1; abundance: NA; v_gene: TRBV28
CDR3aa: CASSYQGYEQFF; CDR3nt: TGTGCCAGCAGTTACCAGGGGTATGAGCAGTTCTTC; j_gene: TRBJ2-1; d_gene: NA; abundance: NA; v_gene: TRBV28
CDR3aa: CASSFIGLAGGQGPYEQYF; CDR3nt: TGTGCCAGCAGTTTTATAGGACTAGCGGGAGGGCAGGGACCATACGAGCAGTACTTC; j_gene: TRBJ2-7; d_gene: TRBD2; abundance: NA; v_gene: TRBV28
CDR3aa: CAISEVGQGAEQYF; CDR3nt: TGTGCCATCAGTGAGGTAGGACAGGGAGCCGAGCAGTACTTC; j_gene: TRBJ2-7; d_gene: TRBD1; abundance: NA; v_gene: TRBV10-3
CDR3aa: CASSFRGGYVLVGYTF; CDR3nt: TGTGCCAGCAGTTTCCGAGGGGGCTATGTGTTGGTTGGCTACACCTTC; j_gene: TRBJ1-2; d_gene: TRBD1; abundance: NA; v_gene: TRBV28